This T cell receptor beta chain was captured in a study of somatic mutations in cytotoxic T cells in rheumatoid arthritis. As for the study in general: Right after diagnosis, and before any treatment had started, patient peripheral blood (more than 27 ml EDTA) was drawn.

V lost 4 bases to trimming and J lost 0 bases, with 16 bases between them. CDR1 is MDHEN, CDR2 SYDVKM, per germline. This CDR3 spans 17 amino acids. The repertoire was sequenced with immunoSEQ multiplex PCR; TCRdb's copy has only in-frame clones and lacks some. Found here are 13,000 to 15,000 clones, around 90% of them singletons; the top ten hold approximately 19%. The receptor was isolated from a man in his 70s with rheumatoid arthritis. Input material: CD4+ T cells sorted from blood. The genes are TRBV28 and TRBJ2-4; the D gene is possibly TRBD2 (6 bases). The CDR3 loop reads CASSSSGTGGAKNIQYF. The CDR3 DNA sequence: TGTGCCAGCAGTTCGTCCGGGACTGGAGGAGCCAAAAACATTCAGTACTTC.